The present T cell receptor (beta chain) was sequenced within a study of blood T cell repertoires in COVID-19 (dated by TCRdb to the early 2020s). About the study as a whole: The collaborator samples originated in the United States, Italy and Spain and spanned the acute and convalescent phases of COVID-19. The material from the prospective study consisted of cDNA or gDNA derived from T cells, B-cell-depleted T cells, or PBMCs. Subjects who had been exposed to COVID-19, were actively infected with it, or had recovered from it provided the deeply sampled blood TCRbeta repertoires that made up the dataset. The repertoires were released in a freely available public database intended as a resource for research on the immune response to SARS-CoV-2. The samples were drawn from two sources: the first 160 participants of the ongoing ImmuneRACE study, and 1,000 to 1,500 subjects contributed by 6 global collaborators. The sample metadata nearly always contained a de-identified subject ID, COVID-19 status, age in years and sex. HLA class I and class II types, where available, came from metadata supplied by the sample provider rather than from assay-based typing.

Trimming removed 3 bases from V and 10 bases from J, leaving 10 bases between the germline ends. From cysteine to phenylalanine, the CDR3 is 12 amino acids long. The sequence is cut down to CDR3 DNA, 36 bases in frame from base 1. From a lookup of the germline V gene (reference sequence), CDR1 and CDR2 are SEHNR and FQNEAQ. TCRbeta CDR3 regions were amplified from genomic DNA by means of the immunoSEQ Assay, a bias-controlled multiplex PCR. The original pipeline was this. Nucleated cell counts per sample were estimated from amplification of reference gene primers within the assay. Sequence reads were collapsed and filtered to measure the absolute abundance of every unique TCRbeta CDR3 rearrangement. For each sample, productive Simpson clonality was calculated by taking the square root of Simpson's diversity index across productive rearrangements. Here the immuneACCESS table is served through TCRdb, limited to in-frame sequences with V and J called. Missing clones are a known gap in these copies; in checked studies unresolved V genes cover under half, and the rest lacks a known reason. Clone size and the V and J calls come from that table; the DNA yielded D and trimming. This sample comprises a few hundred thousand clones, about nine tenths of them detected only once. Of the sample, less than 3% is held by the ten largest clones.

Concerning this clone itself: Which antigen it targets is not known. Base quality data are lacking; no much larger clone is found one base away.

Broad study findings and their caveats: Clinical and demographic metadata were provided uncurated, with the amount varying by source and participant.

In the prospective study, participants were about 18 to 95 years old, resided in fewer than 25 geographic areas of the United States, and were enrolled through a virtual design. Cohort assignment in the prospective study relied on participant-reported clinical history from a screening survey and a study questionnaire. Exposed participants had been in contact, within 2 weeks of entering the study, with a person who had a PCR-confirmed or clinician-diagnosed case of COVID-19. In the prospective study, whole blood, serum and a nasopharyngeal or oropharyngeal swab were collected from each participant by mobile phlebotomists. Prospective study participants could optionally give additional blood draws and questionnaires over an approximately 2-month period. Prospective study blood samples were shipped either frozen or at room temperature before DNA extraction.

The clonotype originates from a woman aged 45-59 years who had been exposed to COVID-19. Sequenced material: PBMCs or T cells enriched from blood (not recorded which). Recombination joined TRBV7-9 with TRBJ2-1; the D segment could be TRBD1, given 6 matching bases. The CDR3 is CASSFPGGEQFF. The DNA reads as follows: TGTGCCAGCAGCTTCCCTGGGGGCGAGCAGTTCTTC.